The sample holds one count of the clone carrying this TCR beta chain. The source of the sample is a study of blood T cell repertoires in COVID-19. In the authors' methods: Quantification of nucleated cells was approximated via reference gene primer amplification. The table came from immunoSEQ multiplex PCR; TCRdb's copy has only in-frame clones and leaves some out. Clone size and V and J calls were adopted from that table, with D and trimming inferred from the DNA. The repertoire includes roughly 190,000 clones, roughly four fifths of them detected once, and under 15% sits in the top ten. Trimming took 1 base from V and 3 from J, leaving 4 bases between them. CDR3 size: 13 residues. From germline, CDR1 is SGHDT and CDR2 YYEEEE.

The source material was peripheral blood. The chain has TRBV5-6 and TRBJ1-4; D ambiguous. This sequence originates from a woman in her forties or fifties with acute or convalescent COVID-19. The CDR3 reads CASSLQSNEKLFF. CDR3 nucleotides: TGTGCCAGCAGCTTGCAGTCTAATGAAAAACTGTTTTTT.